This T cell receptor beta chain was observed in a study of T cells in Graves' hyperthyroidism and ophthalmopathy. The CDR3 regions of TCR beta were amplified from RNA transcripts. RT-PCR in the first round (using the HTBI primer set) targeted the TCR CDR3. TCRdb reprocessed the multiplex PCR reads with MiXCR, giving one entry per CDR3 protein. The sample contains approximately 400,000 distinct CDR3 sequences, 15% to 18% of which appear only once. Between the trimmed V and J ends, which lost 2 bases and 5 bases, there was a span of 24 bases. Germline CDR1 and CDR2: SGHVS and FNYEAQ. The CDR3 runs 18 residues. Patients aged 18 to 65 had newly diagnosed hyperthyroidism lasting under 2 months.

This receptor was taken from a young woman with Graves' hyperthyroidism that later progressed to Graves' ophthalmopathy. Sequencing was carried out using blood. The chain employs TRBV7-6 and TRBJ2-5, with D possibly matching TRBD2 (7 bases). CDR3 in DNA: TGTGCCAGCAGCTTAAGGTTGGGGGGGACACCTCCAGAGGAGACCCAGTACTTC. Its protein product is CASSLRLGGTPPEETQYF.